This entry is about one T cell receptor (beta chain). Clones were read by immunoSEQ multiplex PCR, and TCRdb kept only the in-frame ones, dropping some. The top ten clones hold roughly 12% of a sample with roughly 170,000 clones, approximately 80% of them seen once. The junction had 8 bases not matched to a gene; V was cut back by 3 bases and J by 15 bases. CDR3 length: 13 amino acids. The record originates from a study of blood T cell repertoires in COVID-19. Study summary: Samples taken during acute and convalescent COVID-19 were collected in the United States, Italy and Spain. Nucleic acid was either cDNA or gDNA, and it came from T cells, B-cell-depleted T cells, or PBMCs.

This TCR came from a middle-aged man who had recovered from COVID-19. Sequences were obtained from PBMCs or T cells enriched from blood (not recorded which). This chain joins TRBV12-3 or TRBV12-4 and TRBJ2-3; 11 bases fit TRBD2. For the CDR3, the DNA is TGTGCCAGCAGTTTTGGTAGCGGGGGGGCGTACTATTTT. Protein: CASSFGSGGAYYF.